This paragraph covers one TCR beta chain sequence. This record comes from a study of patients and donors after allogeneic stem cell transplantation. CDR3 length equals 18 residues. Germline trimming cut 7 bases from V and 7 bases from J; bases unmatched to any gene: 23. Germline CDR1 is SQVTM and CDR2 is ANQGSEA. TCRdb analysed the RT-PCR reads with MiXCR anew, one entry per CDR3 protein. There are about a million distinct CDR3 sequences in the sample; under 20% occur only once, and around 5.5% lies in the top ten. The source of this sequence is a human donor who was either an allogeneic HSCT recipient or a stem cell or donor lymphocyte infusion donor (not recorded which). It is not recorded whose cells these are; they may come from a transplant donor. The sequenced sample was blood, either unsorted or a sorted T cell fraction (not recorded which). The chain carries TRBV29-1 and TRBJ2-7, with TRBD1 identical over 12 bases. CDR3 region: CSALPGTGGVEWSREQYF. In nucleotides, the CDR3 is TGCAGCGCCCTGCCCGGGACAGGGGGCGTCGAGTGGTCTAGAGAGCAGTACTTC.